Sequencing of this T cell receptor beta chain was carried out in a study of CD8 T cells in Susac syndrome. The study, taken as a whole, reports: Peak Susac CD8+ clonal expansion was seen in TEMRA cells and active patients.

Random hexamers were used to reverse transcribe an amount of roughly 0.45 to 1 ug RNA. Via MiXCR, TCRdb re-called the immunoSEQ multiplex PCR reads, giving one row per CDR3 protein. The sample shows some 120,000 distinct CDR3 sequences, just under 95% of them seen only once. A remark on this clonotype: Its matching antigen is unknown.

CD8+ and CD4+ T cells were negatively isolated; TEMRA cells were FACS-enriched. Sequencing was done on a sample of CD8+ T cells from PBMCs. The sequence was collected from a human donor with Susac syndrome.

DNA for the CDR3: TGTGCCACCAGCAGGCCGGGGCCAGGGGACGGTGGGTCCTACGAGCAGTACTTC. Translating gives CATSRPGPGDGGSYEQYF. This chain links TRBV15 with TRBJ2-7; perhaps TRBD1 as D (6 bases). Germline lookup yields CDR1 LNHNV and CDR2 YYDKDF (reference sequence). CDR3 length: 18 amino acids. V lost 3 bases and J 1 base, leaving 22 bases between the germline ends.